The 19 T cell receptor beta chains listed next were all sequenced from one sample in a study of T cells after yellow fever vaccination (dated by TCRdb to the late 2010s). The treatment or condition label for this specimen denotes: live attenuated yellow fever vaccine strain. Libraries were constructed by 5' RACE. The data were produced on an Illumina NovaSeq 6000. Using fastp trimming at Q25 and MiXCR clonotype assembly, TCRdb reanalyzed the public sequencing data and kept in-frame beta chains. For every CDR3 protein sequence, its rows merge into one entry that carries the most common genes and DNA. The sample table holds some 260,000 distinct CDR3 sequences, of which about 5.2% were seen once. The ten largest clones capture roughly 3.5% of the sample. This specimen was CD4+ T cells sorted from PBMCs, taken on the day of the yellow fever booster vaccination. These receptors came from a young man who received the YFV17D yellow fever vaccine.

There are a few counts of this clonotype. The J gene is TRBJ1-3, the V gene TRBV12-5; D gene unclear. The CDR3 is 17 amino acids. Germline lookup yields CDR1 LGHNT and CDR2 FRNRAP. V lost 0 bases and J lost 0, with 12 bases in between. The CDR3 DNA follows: TGTGCTAGTGGTTTGGTCGAGTATGTTTTCTCTGGAAACACCATATATTTT. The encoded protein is CASGLVEYVFSGNTIYF.

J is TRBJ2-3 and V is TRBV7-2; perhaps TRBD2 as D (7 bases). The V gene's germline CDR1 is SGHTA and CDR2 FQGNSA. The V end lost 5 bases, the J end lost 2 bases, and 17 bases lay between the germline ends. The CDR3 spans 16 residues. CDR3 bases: TGTGCCAGCAGCACCCGCGGGGGCCTAACCACAGATACGCAGTATTTT. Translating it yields CASSTRGGLTTDTQYF. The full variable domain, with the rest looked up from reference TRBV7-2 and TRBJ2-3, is GAGVSQSPSNKVTEKGKDVELRCDPISGHTALYWYRQSLGQGLEFLIYFQGNSAPDKSGLPSDRFSAERTGGSVSTLTIQRTQQEDSAVYLCASSTRGGLTTDTQYFGPGTRLTVL.

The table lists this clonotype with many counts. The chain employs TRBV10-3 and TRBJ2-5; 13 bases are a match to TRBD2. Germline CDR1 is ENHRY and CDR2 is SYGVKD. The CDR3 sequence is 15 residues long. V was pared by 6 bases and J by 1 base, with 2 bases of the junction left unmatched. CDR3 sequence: CAIRTSGGLQETQYF. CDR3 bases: TGTGCCATCAGGACTAGCGGGGGGCTCCAAGAGACCCAGTACTTC.

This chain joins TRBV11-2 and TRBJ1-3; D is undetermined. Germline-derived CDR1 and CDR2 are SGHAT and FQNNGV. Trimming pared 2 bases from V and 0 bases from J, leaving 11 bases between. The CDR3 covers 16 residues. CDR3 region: CASSLTPRTSGNTIYF. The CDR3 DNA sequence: TGTGCCAGCAGCTTAACCCCTCGTACCTCTGGAAACACCATATATTTT.

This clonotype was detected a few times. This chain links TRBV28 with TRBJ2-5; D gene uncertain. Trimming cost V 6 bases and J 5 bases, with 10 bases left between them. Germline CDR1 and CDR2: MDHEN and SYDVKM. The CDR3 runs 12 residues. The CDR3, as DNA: TGTGCCAGCAGGGTGGGCCCGGAGACCCAGTACTTC. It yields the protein CASRVGPETQYF.

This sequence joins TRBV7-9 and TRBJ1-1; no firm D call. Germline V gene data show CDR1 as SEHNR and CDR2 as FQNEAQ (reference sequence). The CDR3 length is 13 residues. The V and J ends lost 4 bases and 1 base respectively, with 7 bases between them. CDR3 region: CASSYDPNTEAFF. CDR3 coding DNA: TGTGCCAGCAGCTACGATCCGAACACTGAAGCTTTCTTT. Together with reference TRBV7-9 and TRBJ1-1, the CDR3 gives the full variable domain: DTGVSQNPRHKITKRGQNVTFRCDPISEHNRLYWYRQTLGQGPEFLTYFQNEAQLEKSRLLSDRFSAERPKGSFSTLEIQRTEQGDSAMYLCASSYDPNTEAFFGQGTRLTVV.

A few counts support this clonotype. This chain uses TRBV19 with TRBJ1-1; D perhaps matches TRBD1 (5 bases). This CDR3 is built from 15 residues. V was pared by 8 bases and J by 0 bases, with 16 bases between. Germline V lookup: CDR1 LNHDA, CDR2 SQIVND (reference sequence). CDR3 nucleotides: TGTGCCAGTCGACCGAACAGGAGACTGAACACTGAAGCTTTCTTT. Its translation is CASRPNRRLNTEAFF. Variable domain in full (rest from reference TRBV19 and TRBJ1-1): DGGITQSPKYLFRKEGQNVTLSCEQNLNHDAMYWYRQDPGQGLRLIYYSQIVNDFQKGDIAEGYSVSREKKESFPLTVTSAQKNPTAFYLCASRPNRRLNTEAFFGQGTRLTVV.

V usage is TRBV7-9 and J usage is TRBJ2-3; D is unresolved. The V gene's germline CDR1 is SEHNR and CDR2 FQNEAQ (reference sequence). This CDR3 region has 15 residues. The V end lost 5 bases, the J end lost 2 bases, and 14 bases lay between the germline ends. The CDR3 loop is CASSPIFTSTDTQYF. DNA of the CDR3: TGTGCCAGCAGCCCGATTTTTACCTCCACAGATACGCAGTATTTT. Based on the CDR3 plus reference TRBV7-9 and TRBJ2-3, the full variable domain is DTGVSQNPRHKITKRGQNVTFRCDPISEHNRLYWYRQTLGQGPEFLTYFQNEAQLEKSRLLSDRFSAERPKGSFSTLEIQRTEQGDSAMYLCASSPIFTSTDTQYFGPGTRLTVL.

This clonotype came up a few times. This CDR3 is CASSPRTGRAGETQYF. The CDR3 DNA follows: TGTGCCAGCAGCCCTCGGACAGGCCGGGCGGGAGAGACCCAGTACTTC. The chain combines TRBV7-9 with TRBJ2-5; 7 bases are shared with TRBD1. V trimming: 5 bases; J trimming: 4 bases; junction bases outside the gene matches: 13. CDR3 length equals 16 residues. Germline V gene data show CDR1 as SEHNR and CDR2 as FQNEAQ (reference sequence).

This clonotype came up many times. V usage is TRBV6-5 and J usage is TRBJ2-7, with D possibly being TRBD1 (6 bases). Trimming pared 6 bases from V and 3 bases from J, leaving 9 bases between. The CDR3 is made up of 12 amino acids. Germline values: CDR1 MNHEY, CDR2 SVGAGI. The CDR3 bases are TGTGCCAGCAGAGAACAGGGCTACGAGCAGTACTTC. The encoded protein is CASREQGYEQYF.

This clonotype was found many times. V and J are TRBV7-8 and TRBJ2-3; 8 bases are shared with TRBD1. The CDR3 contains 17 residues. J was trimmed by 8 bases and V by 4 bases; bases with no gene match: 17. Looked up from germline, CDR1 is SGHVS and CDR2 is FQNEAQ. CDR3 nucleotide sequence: TGTGCCAGCAGCTCACGTCTATCGGACAGGGATTGGATTACGCAGTATTTT. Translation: CASSSRLSDRDWITQYF.

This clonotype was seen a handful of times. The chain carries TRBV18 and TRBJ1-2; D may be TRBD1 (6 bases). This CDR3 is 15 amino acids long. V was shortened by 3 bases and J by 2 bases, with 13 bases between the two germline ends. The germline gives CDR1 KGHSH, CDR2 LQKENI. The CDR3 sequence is CASSPEQGFNYGYTF. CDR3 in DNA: TGTGCCAGCTCACCGGAACAGGGATTCAACTATGGCTACACCTTC.

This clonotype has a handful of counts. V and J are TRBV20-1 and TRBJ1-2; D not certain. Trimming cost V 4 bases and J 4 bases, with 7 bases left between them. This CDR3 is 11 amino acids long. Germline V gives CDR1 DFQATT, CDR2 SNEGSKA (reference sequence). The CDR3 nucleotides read TGCAGTGCTATGGTCAGCTATGGCTACACCTTC. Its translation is CSAMVSYGYTF.

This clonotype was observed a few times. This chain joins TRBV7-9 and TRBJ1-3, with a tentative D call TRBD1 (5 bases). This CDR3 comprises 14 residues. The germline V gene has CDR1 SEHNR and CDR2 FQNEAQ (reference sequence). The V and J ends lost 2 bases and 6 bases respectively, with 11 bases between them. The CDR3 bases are TGTGCCAGCAGCTTACAGGGCGAGTTAAACACCATATATTTT. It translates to CASSLQGELNTIYF.

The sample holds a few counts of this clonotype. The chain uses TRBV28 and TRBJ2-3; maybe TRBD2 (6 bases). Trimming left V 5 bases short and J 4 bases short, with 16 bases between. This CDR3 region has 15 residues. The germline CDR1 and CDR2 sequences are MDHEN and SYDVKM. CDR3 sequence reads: CASSPPTSLPDTQYF. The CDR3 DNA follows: TGTGCCAGCAGTCCTCCGACTAGTCTCCCAGATACGCAGTATTTT.

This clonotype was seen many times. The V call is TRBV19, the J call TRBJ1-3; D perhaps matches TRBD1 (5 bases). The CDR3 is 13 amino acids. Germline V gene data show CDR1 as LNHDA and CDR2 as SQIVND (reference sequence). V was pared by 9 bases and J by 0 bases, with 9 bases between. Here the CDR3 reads CASGAHSGNTIYF. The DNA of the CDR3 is TGTGCCAGCGGGGCCCACTCTGGAAACACCATATATTTT.

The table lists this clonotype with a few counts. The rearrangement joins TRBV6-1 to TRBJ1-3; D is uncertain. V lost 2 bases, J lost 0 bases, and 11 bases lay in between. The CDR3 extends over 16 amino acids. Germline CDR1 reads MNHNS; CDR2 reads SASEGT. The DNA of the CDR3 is TGTGCCAGCAGTGAAAGGGCCGGTAGCTCTGGAAACACCATATATTTT. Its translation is CASSERAGSSGNTIYF.

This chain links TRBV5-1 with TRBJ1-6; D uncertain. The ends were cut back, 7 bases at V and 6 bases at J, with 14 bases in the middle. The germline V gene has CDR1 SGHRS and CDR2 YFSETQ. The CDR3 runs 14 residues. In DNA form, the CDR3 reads TGCGCCAGCCAGGCCTCGACCCCTAATTCACCCCTCCACTTT. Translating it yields CASQASTPNSPLHF.

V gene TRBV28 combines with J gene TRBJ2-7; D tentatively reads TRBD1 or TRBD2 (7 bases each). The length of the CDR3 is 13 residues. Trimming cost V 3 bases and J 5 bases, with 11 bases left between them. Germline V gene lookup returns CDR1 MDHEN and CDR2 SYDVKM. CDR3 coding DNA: TGTGCCAGCAGTTTCAGGGGGGGGCACGAGCAGTACGTC. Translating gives CASSFRGGHEQYV.